The rows below give T cell receptor beta chains drawn from one sample of a study of a mutant IDH1 vaccine in newly diagnosed glioma. Data came from immunoSEQ multiplex PCR; TCRdb stores just in-frame clones and leaves some out. The sample has more than 20,000 clones; 70% to 85% are singletons. Sequencing used PBMCs, obtained from a glioma patient treated with radiotherapy, temozolomide or both. The receptor source for this set is a man aged 40-55 years with glioma. Each CDR3 is given with its conserved first and last residue. The D gene is left open where the match is weak. For some rows the clone size is stated as once, few or many, or as a class when expanded; others skip it.

>TRBJ2-3|TRBD2|TRBV6-5|16|NA
TGTGCCAGCAGTTATATCGTTGCGGGGGGCAGAGATACGCAGTATTTT
CASSYIVAGGRDTQYF
>TRBJ1-5|NA|TRBV5-4|15|NA
TGTGCCAGCAGCCCCGGGCCCGAGCAGGGGCAGCCCCAGCATTTT
CASSPGPEQGQPQHF
>TRBJ1-2|NA|TRBV30|15|NA
TGTGCCTGGAGTGTACTATCAGGGATTGGCTATGGCTACACCTTC
CAWSVLSGIGYGYTF
>TRBJ2-6|TRBD1|TRBV6-1|15|NA
TGTGCCAGCAGTGAAGGACAGGGTGGGGCCAACGTCCTGACTTTC
CASSEGQGGANVLTF
>TRBJ1-1|NA|TRBV27|16|once
TGTGCCAGCAGTCCCTACCGGGTCCTCATGAACACTGAAGCTTTCTTT
CASSPYRVLMNTEAFF
>TRBJ1-1|NA|TRBV2|14|NA
TGTGCCAGCAGTGATTTATTTATAAGCGCGGTGGCTTTCTTT
CASSDLFISAVAFF
>TRBJ2-7|TRBD2|TRBV14|14|NA
TGTGCCAGCAGCACGACTAGCGGGAGTTACGAGCAGTACTTC
CASSTTSGSYEQYF
>TRBJ1-2|NA|TRBV10-1|12|NA
TGCGCCAGCAGTGACAGGGGATATGGCTACACCTTC
CASSDRGYGYTF
>TRBJ1-6|NA|TRBV30|15|NA
TGTGCCTGGAACCGGGACGCAGCCTATAATTCACCCCTCCACTTT
CAWNRDAAYNSPLHF
>TRBJ2-1|TRBD2|TRBV4-2|19|NA
TGTGCCAGCAGCCCCGTCCCGGGACTAGCGGGGGGGTCCTACAATGAGCAGTTCTTC
CASSPVPGLAGGSYNEQFF
>TRBJ1-5|NA|TRBV20-1|11|NA
TGCAGTGCGGGTTGGGACCAGCCCCAGCATTTT
CSAGWDQPQHF
>TRBJ2-3|TRBD1|TRBV5-6|17|NA
TGTGCCAGCAGCTTTCGTCAGGGGGCGCCTGGGACAGATACGCAGTATTTT
CASSFRQGAPGTDTQYF
>TRBJ2-5|TRBD1|TRBV10-3|14|NA
TGTGCCATCAGCCCGGGACAGGGGTGGGAGACCCAGTACTTC
CAISPGQGWETQYF
>TRBJ1-2|TRBD1|TRBV2|15|once
TGTGCCAGCAGTGTGGGGGACAGGGCTGTTGATGGCTACACCTTC
CASSVGDRAVDGYTF
>TRBJ1-1|NA|TRBV5-4|16|NA
TGTGCCAGCAGCTTGGCCTTTGGTCGGGGGAACGCTGAAGCTTTCTTT
CASSLAFGRGNAEAFF
>TRBJ1-2|NA|TRBV6-6|13|NA
TGTGCCAGCAGTTCGGACCGGGGCTGGGGCTACACCTTC
CASSSDRGWGYTF
>TRBJ1-4|NA|TRBV6-1|16|NA
TGTGCCAGCAGTGAAGCTAAGGGGGAGGCGAATGAAAAACTGTTTTTT
CASSEAKGEANEKLFF
>TRBJ1-3|TRBD1|TRBV30|15|NA
TGTGCCTGGAGTGTCACAGGGGGGAAAGGAAACACCATATATTTT
CAWSVTGGKGNTIYF
>TRBJ2-5|NA|TRBV15|13|once
TGTGCCACCAGCAGGGGGTACCAAGAGACCCAGTACTTC
CATSRGYQETQYF
>TRBJ2-5|TRBD2|TRBV19|16|NA
TGTGCCAGTAGTGTCGGACTAGCGGGGGCTCAAGAGACCCAGTACTTC
CASSVGLAGAQETQYF
>TRBJ1-1|TRBD1|TRBV6-1|16|NA
TGTGCCAGCAGTGAAGGAACCGGACAGGGTAACACTGAAGCTTTCTTT
CASSEGTGQGNTEAFF
>TRBJ2-2|TRBD2|TRBV14|16|NA
TGTGCCAGCAGCCCAGGAGCGGGGGGGCTCACCGGGGAGCTGTTTTTT
CASSPGAGGLTGELFF
>TRBJ2-7|NA|TRBV5-6|14|NA
TGTGCCAGCAGCACCCCACATGGAGAGGACGAGCAGTACTTC
CASSTPHGEDEQYF
>TRBJ2-3|TRBD1|TRBV5-4|15|NA
TGTGCCAGCAGCTCTGGACAGGGGAGCACAGATACGCAGTATTTT
CASSSGQGSTDTQYF
>TRBJ1-2|NA|TRBV6-6|13|NA
TGTGCCAGCAGTTATGGCGTGAACTATGGCTACACCTTC
CASSYGVNYGYTF
>TRBJ1-1|TRBD1|TRBV10-3|13|NA
TGTGCCATCAGGGACAGGGATAGCCCTGAAGCTTTCTTT
CAIRDRDSPEAFF
>TRBJ1-2|NA|TRBV9|15|once
TGTGCCAGCAGCGTACTGGGCGCAGCTAACTATGGCTACACCTTC
CASSVLGAANYGYTF